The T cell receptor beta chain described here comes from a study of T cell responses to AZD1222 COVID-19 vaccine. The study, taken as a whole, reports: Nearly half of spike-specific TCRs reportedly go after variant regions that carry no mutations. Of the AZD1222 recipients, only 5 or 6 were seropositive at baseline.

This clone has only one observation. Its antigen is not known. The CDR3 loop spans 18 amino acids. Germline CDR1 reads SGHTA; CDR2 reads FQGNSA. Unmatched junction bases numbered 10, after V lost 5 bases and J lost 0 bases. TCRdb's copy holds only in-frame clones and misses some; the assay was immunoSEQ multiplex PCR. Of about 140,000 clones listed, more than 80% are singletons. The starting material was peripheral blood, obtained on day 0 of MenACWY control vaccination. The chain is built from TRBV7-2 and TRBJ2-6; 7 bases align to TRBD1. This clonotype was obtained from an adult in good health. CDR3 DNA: TGTGCCAGCAGCCTATTCCCAGGGACAGCCTCTGGGGCCAACGTCCTGACTTTC. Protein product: CASSLFPGTASGANVLTF.